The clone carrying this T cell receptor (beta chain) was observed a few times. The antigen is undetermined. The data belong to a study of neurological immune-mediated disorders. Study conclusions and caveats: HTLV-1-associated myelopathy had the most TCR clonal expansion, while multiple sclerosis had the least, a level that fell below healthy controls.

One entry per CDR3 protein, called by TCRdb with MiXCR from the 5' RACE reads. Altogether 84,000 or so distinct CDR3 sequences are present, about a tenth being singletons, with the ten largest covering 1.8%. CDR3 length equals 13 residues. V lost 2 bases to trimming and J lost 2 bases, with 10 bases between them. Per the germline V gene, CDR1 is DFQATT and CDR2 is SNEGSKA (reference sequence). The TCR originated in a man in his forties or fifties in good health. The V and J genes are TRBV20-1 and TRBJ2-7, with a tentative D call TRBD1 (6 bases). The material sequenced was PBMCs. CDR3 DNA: TGCAGTGCTAGAACAGGGTCCCCCTACGAGCAGTACTTC. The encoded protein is CSARTGSPYEQYF.